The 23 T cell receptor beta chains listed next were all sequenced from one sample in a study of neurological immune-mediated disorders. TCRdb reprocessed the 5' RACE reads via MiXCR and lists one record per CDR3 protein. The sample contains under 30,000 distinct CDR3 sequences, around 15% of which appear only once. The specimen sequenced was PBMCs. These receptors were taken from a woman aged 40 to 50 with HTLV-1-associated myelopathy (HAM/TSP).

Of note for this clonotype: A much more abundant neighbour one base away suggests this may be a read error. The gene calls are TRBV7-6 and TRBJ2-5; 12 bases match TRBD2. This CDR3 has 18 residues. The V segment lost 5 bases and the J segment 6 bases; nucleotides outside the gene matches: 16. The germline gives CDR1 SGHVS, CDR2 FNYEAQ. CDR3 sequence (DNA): TGTGCCAGCAGCCCCGTCCCGGGACTAGCGGGCCACCTGAAGACCCAGTACTTC. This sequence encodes CASSPVPGLAGHLKTQYF.

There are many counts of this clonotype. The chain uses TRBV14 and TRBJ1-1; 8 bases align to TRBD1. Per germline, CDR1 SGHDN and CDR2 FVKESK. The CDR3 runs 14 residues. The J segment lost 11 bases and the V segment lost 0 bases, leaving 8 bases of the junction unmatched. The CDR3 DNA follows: TGTGCCAGCAGCCAAGATGCGGCGACAGGGGATGCTTTCTTT. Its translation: CASSQDAATGDAFF.

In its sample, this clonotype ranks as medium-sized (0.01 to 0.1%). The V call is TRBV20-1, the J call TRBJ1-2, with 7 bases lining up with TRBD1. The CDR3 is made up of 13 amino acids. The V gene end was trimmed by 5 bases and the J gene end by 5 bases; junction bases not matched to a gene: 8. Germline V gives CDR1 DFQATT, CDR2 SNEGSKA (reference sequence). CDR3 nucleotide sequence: TGCAGTGCTGGTCGACAGGGCCAATATGGCTACACCTTC. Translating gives CSAGRQGQYGYTF.

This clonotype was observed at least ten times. The CDR3 DNA reads TGTGCCACCAGTGTGGGCGGGACAGGGGCTCAAGAGACCCAGTACTTC. The encoded protein is CATSVGGTGAQETQYF. The chain couples TRBV24-1 to TRBJ2-5, with 10 bases lining up with TRBD1. V dropped 5 bases and J dropped 2; count of bases not matched to a gene: 7. Germline V gene lookup returns CDR1 KGHDR and CDR2 SFDVKD. The CDR3 covers 16 residues.

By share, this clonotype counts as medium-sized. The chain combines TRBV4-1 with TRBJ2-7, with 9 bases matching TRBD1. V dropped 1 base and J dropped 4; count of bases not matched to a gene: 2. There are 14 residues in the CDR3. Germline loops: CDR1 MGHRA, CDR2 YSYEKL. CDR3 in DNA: TGCGCCAGCAGCCAAGGGGACAGGGAGTACGAGCAGTACTTC. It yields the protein CASSQGDREYEQYF.

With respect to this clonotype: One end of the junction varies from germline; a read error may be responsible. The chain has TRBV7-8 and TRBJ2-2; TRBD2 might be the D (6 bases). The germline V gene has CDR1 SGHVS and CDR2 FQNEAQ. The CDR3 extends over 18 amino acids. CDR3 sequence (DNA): TGTGCCAACAGCTTAGCGGCCCTGGCGGGGCTGAACACCGGGGAGCTGTTTTTT. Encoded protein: CANSLAALAGLNTGELFF. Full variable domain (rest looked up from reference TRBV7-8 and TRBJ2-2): GAGVSQSPRYKVAKRGQDVALRCDPISGHVSLFWYQQALGQGPEFLTYFQNEAQLDKSGLPSDRFFAERPEGSVSTLKIQRTQQEDSAVYLCANSLAALAGLNTGELFFGEGSRLTVL.

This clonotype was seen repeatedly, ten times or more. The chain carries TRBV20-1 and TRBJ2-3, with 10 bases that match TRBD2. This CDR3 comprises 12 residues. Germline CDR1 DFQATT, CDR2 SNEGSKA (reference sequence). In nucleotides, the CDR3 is TGCAGACCTAGCGGGGGAACAGATACGCAGTATTTT. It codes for CRPSGGTDTQYF.

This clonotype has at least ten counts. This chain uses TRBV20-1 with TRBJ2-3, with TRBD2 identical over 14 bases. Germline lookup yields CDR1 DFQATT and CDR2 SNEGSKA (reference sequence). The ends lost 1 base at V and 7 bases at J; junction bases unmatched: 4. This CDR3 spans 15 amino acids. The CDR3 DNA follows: TGCAGTGCTAGAGGGGGACTAGCGGGGGCCCATACGCAGTATTTT. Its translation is CSARGGLAGAHTQYF.

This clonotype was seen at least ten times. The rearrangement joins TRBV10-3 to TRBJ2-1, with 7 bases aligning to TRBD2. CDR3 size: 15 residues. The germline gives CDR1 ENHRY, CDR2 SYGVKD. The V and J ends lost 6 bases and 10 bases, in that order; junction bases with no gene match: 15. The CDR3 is CAISGGPSGGDEQFF. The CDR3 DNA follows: TGTGCCATCAGCGGCGGGCCTAGCGGAGGGGACGAGCAGTTCTTC.

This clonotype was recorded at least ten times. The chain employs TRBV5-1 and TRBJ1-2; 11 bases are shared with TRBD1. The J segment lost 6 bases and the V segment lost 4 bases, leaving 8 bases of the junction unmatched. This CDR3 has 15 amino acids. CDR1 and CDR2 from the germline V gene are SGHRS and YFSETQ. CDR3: CASSPRDRGSDGYTF. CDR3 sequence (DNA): TGCGCCAGCAGCCCCCGGGACAGGGGGTCAGATGGCTACACCTTC.

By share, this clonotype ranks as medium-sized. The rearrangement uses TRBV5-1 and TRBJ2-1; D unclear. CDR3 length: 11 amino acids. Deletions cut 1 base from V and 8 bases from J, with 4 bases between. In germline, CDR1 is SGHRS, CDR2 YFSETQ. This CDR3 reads CASSLSHEQFF. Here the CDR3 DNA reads TGCGCCAGCAGCTTGAGCCATGAGCAGTTCTTC.

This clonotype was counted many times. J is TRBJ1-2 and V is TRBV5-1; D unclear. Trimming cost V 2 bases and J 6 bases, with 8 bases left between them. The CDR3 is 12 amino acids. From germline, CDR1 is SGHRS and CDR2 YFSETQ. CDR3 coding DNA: TGCGCCAGCAGCTTAGTCGGGGATGGCTACACCTTC. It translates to CASSLVGDGYTF.

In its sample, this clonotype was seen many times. The DNA for the CDR3 is TGCGCCAGCAGCTTGGAGGCTACAGATACGCAGTATTTT. Translation gives CASSLEATDTQYF. The genes are TRBV5-1 and TRBJ2-3; D gene ambiguous. CDR1 SGHRS and CDR2 YFSETQ come from the germline V gene. This CDR3 is 13 amino acids long. Trimming removed 0 bases from V and 3 bases from J, with 5 bases in between.

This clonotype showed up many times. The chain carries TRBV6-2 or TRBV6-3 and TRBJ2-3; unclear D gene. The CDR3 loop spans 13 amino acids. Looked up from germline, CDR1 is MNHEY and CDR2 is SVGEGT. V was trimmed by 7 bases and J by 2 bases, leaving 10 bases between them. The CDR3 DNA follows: TGTGCCAGCACCAAAGACTCCACAGATACGCAGTATTTT. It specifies CASTKDSTDTQYF.

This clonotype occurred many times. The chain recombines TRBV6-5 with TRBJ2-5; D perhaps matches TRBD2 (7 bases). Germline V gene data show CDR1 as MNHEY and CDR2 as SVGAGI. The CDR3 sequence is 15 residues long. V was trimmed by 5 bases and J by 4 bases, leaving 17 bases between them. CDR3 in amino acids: CASSTFRGARETQYF. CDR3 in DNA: TGTGCCAGCAGTACATTCCGGGGGGCGCGAGAGACCCAGTACTTC.

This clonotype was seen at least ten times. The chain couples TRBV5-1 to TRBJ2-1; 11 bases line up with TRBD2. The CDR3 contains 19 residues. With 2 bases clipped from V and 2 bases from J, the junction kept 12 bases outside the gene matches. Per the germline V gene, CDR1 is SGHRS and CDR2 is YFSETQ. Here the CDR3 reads CASSLIPGLAVATYNEQFF. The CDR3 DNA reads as TGCGCCAGCAGCTTAATCCCGGGACTAGCGGTCGCAACCTACAATGAGCAGTTCTTC.

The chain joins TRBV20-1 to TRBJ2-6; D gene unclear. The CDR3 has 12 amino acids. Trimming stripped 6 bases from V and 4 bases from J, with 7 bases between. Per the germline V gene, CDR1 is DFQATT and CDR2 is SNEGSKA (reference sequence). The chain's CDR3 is CSARAGANVLTF. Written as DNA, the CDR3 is TGCAGTGCCCGGGCGGGGGCCAACGTCCTGACTTTC.

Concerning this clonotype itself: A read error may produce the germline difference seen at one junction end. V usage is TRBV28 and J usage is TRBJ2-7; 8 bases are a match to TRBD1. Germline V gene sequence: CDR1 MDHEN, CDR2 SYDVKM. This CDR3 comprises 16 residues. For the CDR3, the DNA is TGTGCCAGCAGTTCCACCGGGACAGGTTCGGTCTCCGAGCATTACTTC. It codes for CASSSTGTGSVSEHYF.

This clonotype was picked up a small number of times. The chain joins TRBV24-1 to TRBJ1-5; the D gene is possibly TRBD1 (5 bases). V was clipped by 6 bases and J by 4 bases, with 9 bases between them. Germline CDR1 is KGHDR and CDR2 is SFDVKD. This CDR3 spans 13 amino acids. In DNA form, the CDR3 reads TGTGCCACCAGTAGGGGACCAAATCAGCCCCAGCATTTT. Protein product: CATSRGPNQPQHF.

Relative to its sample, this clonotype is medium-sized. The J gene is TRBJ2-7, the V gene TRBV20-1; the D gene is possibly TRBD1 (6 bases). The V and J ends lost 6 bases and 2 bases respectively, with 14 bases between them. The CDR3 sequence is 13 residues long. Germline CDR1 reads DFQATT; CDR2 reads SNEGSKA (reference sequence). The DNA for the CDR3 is TGCAGTGCAGGGGCCAGGGACACCTACGAGCAGTACGTC. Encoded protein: CSAGARDTYEQYV.

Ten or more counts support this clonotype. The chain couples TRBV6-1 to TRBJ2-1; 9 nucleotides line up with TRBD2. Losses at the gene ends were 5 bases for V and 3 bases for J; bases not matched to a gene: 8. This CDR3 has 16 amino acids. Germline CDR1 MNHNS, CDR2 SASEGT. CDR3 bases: TGTGCCAGCAGTAGCGGGGGGTCTCCCAACTACAATGAGCAGTTCTTC. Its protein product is CASSSGGSPNYNEQFF.

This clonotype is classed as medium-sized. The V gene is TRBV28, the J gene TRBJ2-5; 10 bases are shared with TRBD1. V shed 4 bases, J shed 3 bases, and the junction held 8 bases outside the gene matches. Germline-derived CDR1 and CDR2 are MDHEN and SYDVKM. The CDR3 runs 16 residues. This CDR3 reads CASSSPLGQGKETQYF. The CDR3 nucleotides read TGTGCCAGCAGTTCCCCTCTGGGACAGGGGAAAGAGACCCAGTACTTC.

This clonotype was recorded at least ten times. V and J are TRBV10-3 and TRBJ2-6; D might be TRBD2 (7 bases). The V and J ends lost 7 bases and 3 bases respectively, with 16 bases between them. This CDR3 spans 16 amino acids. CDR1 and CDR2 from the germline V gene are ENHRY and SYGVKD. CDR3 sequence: CAITSPGGSGANVLTF. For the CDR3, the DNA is TGTGCCATCACCTCCCCGGGGGGCAGTGGGGCCAACGTCCTGACTTTC.